A selection of T cell receptor beta chains follows, all from one sample in a study of CD8+ T cells in alopecia areata. Method: immunoSEQ multiplex PCR; TCRdb's copy keeps in-frame clones and lacks some. The data show about 270,000 clones, 60% seen once. The starting material was CD4+ T cells sorted from blood, obtained at roughly week 53, from a patient treated with tofacitinib. The origin of the receptors is a human donor with alopecia areata. CDR3s include the opening cysteine and the closing phenylalanine or tryptophan. The D gene is left open where the match is weak. Rows may omit the clone size; those that give it use once, few, many or a size class.

d_call cdr3_length j_call v_call clone_size cdr3_nt cdr3_aa
- 14 TRBJ1-2 TRBV25-1 few TGTGCCAGCAGTGAAAGTGGGGCTAACTATGGCTACACCTTC CASSESGANYGYTF
TRBD2 16 TRBJ2-2 TRBV30 - TGTGCCTGCCACCTCGGGGGGGATAAGAACACCGGGGAGCTGTTTTTT CACHLGGDKNTGELFF
- 12 TRBJ1-1 TRBV29-1 - TGCAGCGTTGAGTCGAGGAACACTGAAGCTTTCTTT CSVESRNTEAFF
TRBD1 13 TRBJ1-1 TRBV29-1 - TGCAGCGTTATCGGACAGGGAATCACTGAAGCTTTCTTT CSVIGQGITEAFF
- 15 TRBJ1-3 TRBV30 - TGTGCCCATGCCCTTTGGAACGGGGGAGGAAACACCATATATTTT CAHALWNGGGNTIYF
- 14 TRBJ2-7 TRBV9 - TGTGCCAGCAGCCCCAGTCTCGTCGCATACGAGCAGTACTTC CASSPSLVAYEQYF
- 14 TRBJ1-6 TRBV19 - TGTGCCAGTAGTATCTGGCCGCCCAATTCACCCCTCCACTTT CASSIWPPNSPLHF
TRBD1 16 TRBJ1-1 TRBV6-5 - TGTGCCAGCAGTTACCCTCGGACAGGGAAAGGCACTGAAGCTTTCTTT CASSYPRTGKGTEAFF
- 16 TRBJ1-1 TRBV14 - TGTGCCAGCAGCCAAGAAGGGGCTTTCAGATGGACTGAAGCTTTCTTT CASSQEGAFRWTEAFF
- 14 TRBJ1-5 TRBV25-1 few TGTGCCAGCAGTGAGTTAGGGGGTAGGGAGCCCCAGCATTTT CASSELGGREPQHF
- 14 TRBJ2-3 TRBV4-1 few TGCGCCAGCAGCCAAGATCTCCGCACAGATACGCAGTATTTT CASSQDLRTDTQYF
TRBD1 14 TRBJ1-6 TRBV30 - TGTGCCTGGGGCCAGGGGGCAAAGAATTCACCCCTCCACTTT CAWGQGAKNSPLHF
- 12 TRBJ1-2 TRBV7-9 - TGTGCCAGCAGCTACGGACAGCATGGCTACACCTTC CASSYGQHGYTF
TRBD1 12 TRBJ2-7 TRBV29-1 - TGCAGTTTCTCAGGGGGACCCTACGAGCAGTACTTC CSFSGGPYEQYF
TRBD2 15 TRBJ2-2 TRBV7-2 - TGTGCCAGCAGCCCGGCCCGGGGGGGAACCGGGGAGCTGTTTTTT CASSPARGGTGELFF
- 14 TRBJ2-7 TRBV11-2 - TGTGCCAGCAGCTTTTGGACATCGGAAGGCGAGCAGTACTTC CASSFWTSEGEQYF
- 14 TRBJ2-3 TRBV11-2 - TGTGCCAGCAGCCGCGGACAGATCACAGATACGCAGTATTTT CASSRGQITDTQYF
- 11 TRBJ2-7 TRBV6-6 few TGTGCCAGCAGCTGGACCTACGAGCAGTACTTC CASSWTYEQYF
- 16 TRBJ2-6 TRBV4-3 few TGCGCCAGCAGCCAGGCCCTGAGGGTTGGGGCCAACGTCCTGACTTTC CASSQALRVGANVLTF
TRBD1 16 TRBJ1-2 TRBV29-1 - TGCAGCGTTGGATTTGGACAGGGGACTGGGGAGGATGGCTACACCTTC CSVGFGQGTGEDGYTF
- 14 TRBJ1-2 TRBV10-3 - TGTGCCATCAGTGAGGCGGGGAGCCACTATGGCTACACCTTC CAISEAGSHYGYTF
- 14 TRBJ2-4 TRBV7-2 few TGTGCCAGCAGCTTAGGGACAGCCAAAAACATTCAGTACTTC CASSLGTAKNIQYF
- 14 TRBJ1-1 TRBV7-3 - TGTGCCAGCAGCCCGAGTCGGGGGAACACTGAAGCTTTCTTT CASSPSRGNTEAFF
- 17 TRBJ2-6 TRBV7-3 - TGTGCCAGCAGCCCAGCACGGGGGGCGCGTGGGGCCAACGTCCTGACTTTC CASSPARGARGANVLTF
- 11 TRBJ2-1 TRBV7-9 - TGTGCCGGGGCGAGATACAATGAGCAGTTCTTC CAGARYNEQFF
TRBD1 14 TRBJ2-7 TRBV19 - TGTGCCAGTAGTAGCCCGGGACAGACCTACGAGCAGTACTTC CASSSPGQTYEQYF
- 14 TRBJ2-3 TRBV27 - TGTGCCAGCAGTTTAGGGGACACGACGTATACGCAGTATTTT CASSLGDTTYTQYF
TRBD1 16 TRBJ2-7 TRBV5-4 - TGTGCCAGCAGCTTGGGTATGGGACAGGGTACCTACGAGCAGTACTTC CASSLGMGQGTYEQYF
- 16 TRBJ1-5 TRBV7-6 few TGTGCCAGCAGCCCGAATACTGACAGCCCCTATCAGCCCCAGCATTTT CASSPNTDSPYQPQHF
- 15 TRBJ1-2 TRBV19 - TGTGCCAGTAGTATGCGGCGGGGGCGAAAGGTTGGCTACACCTTC CASSMRRGRKVGYTF